This T cell receptor (beta chain) was found in a study of shared clonotypes between healthy human individuals. The CDR3 length is 15 residues. Germline CDR1 is MNHNS and CDR2 is SASEGT. Deletions cut 1 base from V and 7 bases from J, with 13 bases between. Generated by immunoSEQ multiplex PCR, the TCRdb table keeps only in-frame clones and is missing some. The sample includes 1.4 million to 1.5 million clones, approximately 96% of them seen just once. The TCR sequence derives from a man younger than 45 in good health. The chain couples TRBV6-1 to TRBJ1-4; D might be TRBD1 (5 bases). Sequenced sample: naive CD4+ T cells sorted from blood. Subset: CD45RA+ positively selected. CDR3 protein: CASSEVGGDTEKLFF. The CDR3, as DNA: TGTGCCAGCAGTGAAGTCGGGGGTGATACTGAAAAACTGTTTTTT.